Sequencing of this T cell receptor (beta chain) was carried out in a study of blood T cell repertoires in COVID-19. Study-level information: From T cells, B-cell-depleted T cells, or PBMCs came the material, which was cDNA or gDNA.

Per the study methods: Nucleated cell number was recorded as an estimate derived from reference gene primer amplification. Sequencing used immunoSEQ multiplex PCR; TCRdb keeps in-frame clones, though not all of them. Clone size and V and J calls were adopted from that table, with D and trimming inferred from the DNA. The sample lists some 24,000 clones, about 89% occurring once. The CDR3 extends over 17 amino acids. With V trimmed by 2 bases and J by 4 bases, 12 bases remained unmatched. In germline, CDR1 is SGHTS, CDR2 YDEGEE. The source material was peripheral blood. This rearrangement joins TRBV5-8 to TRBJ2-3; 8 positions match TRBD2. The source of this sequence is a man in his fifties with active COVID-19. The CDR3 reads CASSFRGSGMRADTQYF. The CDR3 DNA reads TGTGCCAGCAGCTTTCGGGGTAGCGGGATGAGGGCAGATACGCAGTATTTT.